Listed below are T cell receptor beta chains from one sample, sequenced in a study of T cell responses to AZD1222 COVID-19 vaccine. Sequencing used immunoSEQ multiplex PCR; TCRdb keeps in-frame clones, though not all of them. Found here are fewer than 150,000 clones, approximately 90% of them singletons; the top ten hold 4.5% to 5%. The specimen was peripheral blood, collected on day 0 of AZD1222 vaccination. The receptors were gathered from an adult in good health. Each CDR3 is given with its conserved first and last residue. Fields, in order: D gene, CDR3 length, J gene, V gene, clone size, CDR3 DNA, CDR3 protein. D genes are given only for firm matches. Only some rows state a clone size, as once, few, many or a class for expanded clones.

- 15 TRBJ1-4 TRBV4-3 - TGCGCCAGCAGCCAAGATAAGCAGAGGGGGGAAAAACTGTTTTTT CASSQDKQRGEKLFF
- 16 TRBJ1-2 TRBV18 - TGTGCCAGCTCACCCATAACAGAAAAACCTAACTATGGCTACACCTTC CASSPITEKPNYGYTF
- 13 TRBJ1-2 TRBV19 once TGTGCCAGTAGACCGACAGGAAACTATGGCTACACCTTC CASRPTGNYGYTF
- 14 TRBJ1-3 TRBV4-2 few TGTGCCAGCAGCCAAGACATGTCACGGAACACCATATATTTT CASSQDMSRNTIYF
TRBD1 15 TRBJ1-1 TRBV14 - TGTGCCAGCAGCCAAGTTCCAGGGGGTTCCACTGAAGCTTTCTTT CASSQVPGGSTEAFF
- 17 TRBJ2-2 TRBV3-1/TRBV3-2 - TGTGCCAGCAGACATAGGGGTTCCGGGGCAAACACCGGGGAGCTGTTTTTT CASRHRGSGANTGELFF
- 14 TRBJ2-7 TRBV29-1 - TGCAGCGTTTTCTCGGGGCATTCAGCCTACGAGCAGTACTTC CSVFSGHSAYEQYF
- 14 TRBJ2-3 TRBV9 - TGTGCCAGCAGCAACCAGGGGTTTACAGATACGCAGTATTTT CASSNQGFTDTQYF
- 13 TRBJ2-5 TRBV15 - TGTGCCACCAGCAGAGACAAGGGAGAGACCCAGTACTTC CATSRDKGETQYF
TRBD2 17 TRBJ2-2 TRBV3-1/TRBV3-2 - TGTGCCAGCAGCCAAGATGGGACTAGCGATAACACCGGGGAGCTGTTTTTT CASSQDGTSDNTGELFF
- 14 TRBJ1-3 TRBV25-1 - TGTGCCAGCAGTGAGAGGACCATGCGTAACACCATATATTTT CASSERTMRNTIYF
TRBD1 13 TRBJ1-1 TRBV19 - TGTGCCAGTAGGAGGACAGGGAGTACTGAAGCTTTCTTT CASRRTGSTEAFF
- 14 TRBJ2-7 TRBV3-1/TRBV3-2 - TGTGCCAGCAGCCAAGACCCGGGGGCATACGAGCAGTACTTC CASSQDPGAYEQYF
TRBD1 13 TRBJ2-2 TRBV12-5 - TGTGCTAGTGGTCTCCGACAGGGCCGGGAGCTGTTTTTT CASGLRQGRELFF
- 15 TRBJ1-2 TRBV3-1/TRBV3-2 - TGTGCCAGCAGCCAAGAGGGACATCGGGGCTATGGCTACACCTTC CASSQEGHRGYGYTF
- 12 TRBJ1-1 TRBV20-1 few TGCAGTGCTAGTGACGGGGGTACTGAAGCTTTCTTT CSASDGGTEAFF
TRBD1 15 TRBJ1-1 TRBV11-2 - TGTGCCAGCAGCTTAACCCCGGGACAGGGCTCTGAAGCTTTCTTT CASSLTPGQGSEAFF
- 15 TRBJ2-7 TRBV28 - TGTGCCAGCAGTCTAGGACAGGGAGGGCGCTACGAGCAGTACTTC CASSLGQGGRYEQYF
- 13 TRBJ1-4 TRBV5-8 - TGTGCCAGCAGCTTGGGGGGTAGTGAAAAACTGTTTTTT CASSLGGSEKLFF
- 13 TRBJ1-6 TRBV2 - TGTGCCAGCAGTGACAGGGTGGAGTCACCCCTCCACTTT CASSDRVESPLHF
- 12 TRBJ1-1 TRBV29-1 - TGCAGCGTTGAAGAAGGAGGGTATCGGGCTTTCTTT CSVEEGGYRAFF
TRBD1 13 TRBJ1-5 TRBV10-3 - TGTGCCATCAAGGGGACAGGGAATCAGCCCCAGCATTTT CAIKGTGNQPQHF
- 12 TRBJ2-7 TRBV13 - TGTGCCAGCAGCGGCAGGGGCCTCGAGCAGTACTTC CASSGRGLEQYF
- 13 TRBJ2-5 TRBV4-3 - TGCGCCAGCAGCCTCACGGACAGCGGGACCCAGTACTTC CASSLTDSGTQYF
TRBD1 14 TRBJ1-1 TRBV7-2 - TGTGCCAGCTATTATGGACAGGGTGCGAGTGAAGCTTTCTTT CASYYGQGASEAFF
- 12 TRBJ1-1 TRBV7-9 once TGTGCCAGCAGTCCTGGACTGACTGAAGCTTTCTTT CASSPGLTEAFF
- 14 TRBJ1-2 TRBV7-9 - TGTGCCAGCAGCGGCAACGAGCTAGTAGATGGCTACACCTTC CASSGNELVDGYTF
TRBD1 14 TRBJ1-4 TRBV2 - TGTGCCAGCAGGGGGGACAGCCCTAATGAAAAACTGTTTTTT CASRGDSPNEKLFF
- 13 TRBJ2-7 TRBV10-3 - TGTGCCATCAGTGAGAGGCAGAATTACGAGCAGTACTTC CAISERQNYEQYF
TRBD2 13 TRBJ2-1 TRBV19 - TGTGCCAGTAGGGTTAACGGGGGGGCAGGTCAGTTCTTC CASRVNGGAGQFF
TRBD1 12 TRBJ1-5 TRBV6-6 - TGTGCCACTGGACAGGGCAATCAGCCCCAGCATTTT CATGQGNQPQHF
- 14 TRBJ1-2 TRBV5-6 few TGTGCCAGCAGCTTGGAGGGGCCAACCTCCCTGTACACCTTC CASSLEGPTSLYTF
- 14 TRBJ1-1 TRBV5-1 - TGCGCCAGCAGCGGCGGTGGGGGCAACACTGAAGCTTTCTTT CASSGGGGNTEAFF
- 16 TRBJ2-5 TRBV18 - TGTGCCAGCTCCCCCCCCTTGTCAGCGACTCAAGAGACCCAGTACTTC CASSPPLSATQETQYF
- 13 TRBJ2-5 TRBV5-6 - TGTGCCAGCAGCCACGTGAACCAAGAGACCCAGTACTTC CASSHVNQETQYF
- 14 TRBJ1-2 TRBV27 - TGTGCCAGCAGTTTATCTTCCGGGGGGGATGGCTACACCTTC CASSLSSGGDGYTF
TRBD1 16 TRBJ1-3 TRBV7-8 once TGTGCCAGCAGCTCGGACAGGGATGGAGGTGGAAACACCATATATTTT CASSSDRDGGGNTIYF
- 14 TRBJ1-6 TRBV2 - TGTGCCAGCAGTGTGGAAGTGGGCAGTTCACCCCTCCACTTT CASSVEVGSSPLHF
- 12 TRBJ1-6 TRBV27 - TGTGCCAGCAGTATGGGGGGTTCACCCCTCCACTTT CASSMGGSPLHF
- 13 TRBJ2-7 TRBV6-2/TRBV6-3 - TGTGCCAGCAATTATGGGCCACTTTACGAGCAGTACTTC CASNYGPLYEQYF
- 12 TRBJ1-1 TRBV18 - TGTGCCAGCTCGCCAGACAGTTCTGAAGCTTTCTTT CASSPDSSEAFF
- 14 TRBJ2-7 TRBV3-1/TRBV3-2 - TGTGCCAGCAGCCAAGACTGGGGGAACTACGAGCAGTACTTC CASSQDWGNYEQYF
- 15 TRBJ2-3 TRBV5-1 - TGCGCCAGCAGCTTGGGAACGGGGAACACAGATACGCAGTATTTT CASSLGTGNTDTQYF
- 15 TRBJ2-1 TRBV2 few TGTGCCAGCAGTCCTTCTACAGGACCGAATAATGAGCAGTTCTTC CASSPSTGPNNEQFF
TRBD1 15 TRBJ1-1 TRBV3-1/TRBV3-2 - TGTGCCAGCAGCCAAGATACAGGGGGAGGCACTGAAGCTTTCTTT CASSQDTGGGTEAFF
- 15 TRBJ1-3 TRBV18 - TGTGCCAGCTCACCACCAGGGGGGGTCCGGAACACCATATATTTT CASSPPGGVRNTIYF
- 17 TRBJ1-6 TRBV7-9 - TGTGCCAGCAGCCGAGGCATCCAGGGAGTTACTAATTCACCCCTCCACTTT CASSRGIQGVTNSPLHF
- 15 TRBJ1-6 TRBV6-1 - TGTGCCAGCAGTGAGCAGAGCTCCTATAATTCACCCCTCCACTTT CASSEQSSYNSPLHF